A single sample gave rise to the 25 T cell receptor beta chains below, sequenced in a study of shared clonotypes between healthy human individuals. Produced via immunoSEQ multiplex PCR; TCRdb's table is partial and in-frame only. The table includes more than 1 million clones, about four fifths detected once. Sequencing used memory CD4+ T cells from PBMCs. The subset here: CD45RA-negative fraction. The receptors derive from a man aged 18 to 29 in good health. Some clones in this sample may be carry-over from other donors' samples.

The rearrangement uses TRBV6-1 and TRBJ2-2; 7 bases match TRBD2. The CDR3 is made up of 14 amino acids. Per germline, CDR1 MNHNS and CDR2 SASEGT. J was trimmed by 8 bases and V by 4 bases; bases with no gene match: 7. The CDR3 sequence: CASSGTSTSGELFF. DNA for the CDR3: TGTGCCAGCAGTGGGACTAGTACGTCTGGGGAGCTGTTTTTT.

CDR3 sequence reads: CASSENRVSGYTF. The CDR3 DNA follows: TGTGCCAGCAGTGAAAACAGGGTATCTGGCTACACCTTC. V is TRBV6-1 and J is TRBJ1-2, with D perhaps matching TRBD1 (6 bases). CDR1 is MNHNS and CDR2 is SASEGT in the germline V gene. The CDR3 runs 13 residues. Trimming shortened V by 2 bases and J by 7 bases, and 11 bases separated the two germline ends.

Remarks on this clone: The same CDR3 is also encoded by other DNA sequences in this sample. V gene TRBV7-3 combines with J gene TRBJ2-1, with 10 bases fitting TRBD1. The CDR3 has 15 amino acids. V shed 4 bases and J 7 bases; nucleotides not matched to a gene: 7. Germline loops: CDR1 SGHTA, CDR2 FQGTGA. CDR3: CASSSPGQGNNEQFF. The CDR3 nucleotides are TGTGCCAGCAGCTCACCGGGACAGGGGAATAATGAGCAGTTCTTC. Using reference TRBV7-3 and TRBJ2-1 for the parts outside the CDR3, the full variable domain is GAGVSQTPSNKVTEKGKYVELRCDPISGHTALYWYRQSLGQGPEFLIYFQGTGAADDSGLPNDRFFAVRPEGSVSTLKIQRTERGDSAVYLCASSSPGQGNNEQFFGPGTRLTVL.

Worth noting for this clone: In the same sample, other DNA sequences code for this CDR3. CDR3 DNA: TGCGCCAGCAGCTTGGGAGGAGCAGATCAGCCCCAGCATTTT. Residues: CASSLGGADQPQHF. The chain has TRBV5-1 and TRBJ1-5, with D unresolved. CDR1 and CDR2 (germline): SGHRS, YFSETQ. V lost 0 bases to trimming and J lost 5 bases, with 9 bases between them. CDR3 length: 14 amino acids.

The J gene is TRBJ1-2, the V gene TRBV7-3, with D maybe TRBD1 (5 bases). The CDR3 loop spans 15 amino acids. Germline lookup yields CDR1 SGHTA and CDR2 FQGTGA. Trimming took off 1 base at V and 1 base at J, with 10 bases between the two ends. CDR3 sequence reads: CASSLMGQNNYGYTF. CDR3 sequence (DNA): TGTGCCAGCAGCTTAATGGGGCAGAATAACTATGGCTACACCTTC.

V is TRBV15 and J is TRBJ1-4, with TRBD1 matching over 7 bases. There are 16 residues in the CDR3. Germline V gene data show CDR1 as LNHNV and CDR2 as YYDKDF (reference sequence). V lost 3 bases to trimming and J lost 2 bases; unmatched junction nucleotides: 6. This CDR3 is CATSRGQLSTNEKLFF. CDR3 in DNA: TGTGCCACCAGCAGGGGACAGTTGTCCACTAATGAAAAACTGTTTTTT.

On this clone itself: This specimen includes other DNA sequences encoding the same CDR3. V is TRBV2 and J is TRBJ2-7; D might be TRBD1 (6 bases). CDR1 is SNHLY, CDR2 FYNNEI, per germline. The V and J ends lost 3 bases and 3 bases respectively, with 12 bases between them. This CDR3 comprises 14 residues. The CDR3 spells CASSEGQGSYEQYF. CDR3 DNA sequence: TGTGCCAGCAGTGAGGGGCAGGGGAGCTACGAGCAGTACTTC.

This clone occurred a few times. CDR3 coding DNA: TGTGCCAGCAGGTTCCAGGCTGACTATGGCTACACCTTC. Its protein is CASRFQADYGYTF. J is TRBJ1-2 and V is TRBV6-5; no clear D. The CDR3 contains 13 residues. The ends were cut back, 6 bases at V and 3 bases at J, with 11 bases in the middle. Germline V CDR1 and CDR2: MNHEY, SVGAGI.

In the case of this clone: A read error may explain this, as a much larger clone is one base away. Other DNA variants within this sample encode the same CDR3. The V and J genes are TRBV5-1 and TRBJ2-5; D is uncertain. The germline V and J ends were trimmed by 0 bases and 6 bases, with 3 bases remaining between them. CDR3 length: 11 amino acids. Looked up from germline, CDR1 is SGHRS and CDR2 is YFSETQ. The CDR3 bases are TGCGCCAGCAGCTTGGGACAGACCCAGTACTTC. Its protein product is CASSLGQTQYF.

This chain joins TRBV7-2 and TRBJ2-1; D uncertain. The CDR3 has 15 amino acids. V lost 1 base and J 6 bases, leaving 13 bases between the germline ends. Per germline, CDR1 SGHTA and CDR2 FQGNSA. For the CDR3, the DNA is TGTGCCAGCAGCTTAGGGGTAATGGTTGTCAATGAGCAGTTCTTC. Its protein product is CASSLGVMVVNEQFF.

The gene calls are TRBV4-1 and TRBJ1-2; 8 bases fit TRBD1. CDR3 length: 15 residues. Germline V gene lookup returns CDR1 MGHRA and CDR2 YSYEKL. After removal of 2 bases from V and 8 bases from J, the junction contained 10 bases not matched to a gene. The CDR3 region has the DNA TGCGCCAGCAGCCAATCGTCAGGGGGCTACGGCGGCTACACCTTC. Its protein product is CASSQSSGGYGGYTF.

V and J are TRBV5-1 and TRBJ2-6; 11 nucleotides align to TRBD2. CDR1 SGHRS and CDR2 YFSETQ come from the germline V gene. The CDR3 extends over 18 amino acids. The V segment lost 4 bases and the J segment 0 bases; nucleotides outside the gene matches: 6. CDR3 nucleotides: TGCGCCAGCAGCGTGGAAACTAGCGGGAGCTCTGGGGCCAACGTCCTGACTTTC. Translated, it gives CASSVETSGSSGANVLTF.

Here the CDR3 DNA reads TGTGCCAGCAGTTCCAAGGGGGGCGAGCAGTACTTC. Translating it yields CASSSKGGEQYF. The chain combines TRBV27 with TRBJ2-5; either TRBD1 or TRBD2 may fit D (6 bases each). Judging by the DNA end, TRBJ2-7 fits better; the J call may be wrong. CDR1 is MNHEY and CDR2 is SMNVEV in the germline V gene (reference sequence). This CDR3 region has 12 residues.

V is TRBV11-3 and J is TRBJ2-3, with 10 bases fitting TRBD2. The CDR3 runs 17 residues. Looked up from germline, CDR1 is SGHNT and CDR2 is YENEEA. With 0 bases clipped from V and 0 bases from J, the junction kept 3 bases outside the gene matches. The CDR3 coding sequence is TGTGCCAGCAGCTTAGATAGGACTAGCGGAAGCACAGATACGCAGTATTTT. The encoded protein is CASSLDRTSGSTDTQYF.

The chain combines TRBV29-1 with TRBJ2-7; 7 bases map to TRBD1. From germline, CDR1 is SQVTM and CDR2 ANQGSEA. V dropped 5 bases and J dropped 3; count of bases not matched to a gene: 7. The CDR3 runs to 13 residues. The CDR3, as DNA: TGCAGCGTTTCCGGGACAGAGTTCTACGAGCAGTACTTC. The encoded protein is CSVSGTEFYEQYF.

The rearrangement uses TRBV11-2 and TRBJ2-3, with 10 bases matching TRBD2. CDR3 length equals 16 residues. Looked up from germline, CDR1 is SGHAT and CDR2 is FQNNGV. Losses at the gene ends were 4 bases for V and 3 bases for J; bases not matched to a gene: 7. CDR3 sequence reads: CASSSTSGERTDTQYF. The CDR3 DNA sequence: TGTGCCAGCAGCTCTACTAGCGGGGAGAGGACAGATACGCAGTATTTT.

The genes are TRBV19 and TRBJ1-3; weak D call: TRBD1 (5 bases). V was shortened by 4 bases and J by 2 bases, with 15 bases between the two germline ends. This CDR3 has 16 amino acids. Germline V gives CDR1 LNHDA, CDR2 SQIVND (reference sequence). In DNA, the CDR3 is TGTGCCAGTAGTAGAAGGAACCAGGGTACTGGAAACACCATATATTTT. It yields the protein CASSRRNQGTGNTIYF.

The V and J genes are TRBV6-5 and TRBJ2-3, with D hard to call. V was shortened by 0 bases and J by 12 bases, with 7 bases between the two germline ends. Germline V gene sequence: CDR1 MNHEY, CDR2 SVGAGI. This CDR3 comprises 11 residues. In DNA form, the CDR3 reads TGTGCCAGCAGTTACTCGGACCGTCAGTATTTT. Protein sequence: CASSYSDRQYF.

The chain employs TRBV15 and TRBJ2-7; TRBD1 matches at 9 bases. This CDR3 region has 16 residues. The ends lost 3 bases at V and 6 bases at J; junction bases unmatched: 12. Germline V lookup: CDR1 LNHNV, CDR2 YYDKDF (reference sequence). CDR3 nucleotide sequence: TGTGCCACCAGCAGGGGGTACAGGGGGCTCCAAGGCGAGCAGTACTTC. This codes for CATSRGYRGLQGEQYF.

This clone showed up many times. This chain links TRBV18 with TRBJ2-7; D not certain. Between the trimmed V and J ends, which lost 3 bases and 5 bases, there was a span of 14 bases. There are 14 residues in the CDR3. Germline V gene sequence: CDR1 KGHSH, CDR2 LQKENI. DNA for the CDR3: TGTGCCAGCTCACCCGGATTGGTGAATAACGAGCAGTACTTC. Translated, it gives CASSPGLVNNEQYF.

This sequence joins TRBV12-5 and TRBJ2-1; D might be TRBD1 (6 bases). Deletions cut 2 bases from V and 7 bases from J, with 15 bases between. The CDR3 length is 15 residues. Germline V gene lookup returns CDR1 LGHNT and CDR2 FRNRAP. The CDR3 loop is CASGLTTQGRNEQFF. As DNA, the CDR3 is TGTGCTAGTGGTTTGACCACACAGGGTAGGAATGAGCAGTTCTTC.

The rearrangement uses TRBV15 and TRBJ2-7; the D gene is possibly TRBD1 (5 bases). Trimming took 4 bases from V and 2 from J, leaving 15 bases between them. CDR1 LNHNV and CDR2 YYDKDF come from the germline V gene (reference sequence). The CDR3 runs 15 residues. The CDR3 DNA is TGTGCCACCAGCAAAGGGGTCGGAGTTACCTACGAGCAGTACTTC. This translates into CATSKGVGVTYEQYF.

This clone was seen more than once but under ten times. V and J are TRBV30 and TRBJ1-5, with TRBD1 as a possible D gene (5 bases). V was cut by 6 bases and J by 0 bases, with 9 bases left in between. Germline assignment: CDR1 GTSNPN and CDR2 SVGIG (reference sequence). This CDR3 has 13 amino acids. CDR3 in DNA: TGTGCCTGTGGGACTCATAGCAATCAGCCCCAGCATTTT. This codes for CACGTHSNQPQHF. Combining the CDR3 with reference TRBV30 and TRBJ1-5 gives the whole variable domain SQTIHQWPATLVQPVGSPLSLECTVEGTSNPNLYWYRQAAGRGLQLLFYSVGIGQISSEVPQNLSASRPQDRQFILSSKKLLLSDSGFYLCACGTHSNQPQHFGDGTRLSIL.

The CDR3 loop is CASSPGLAHNEQFF. The CDR3 coding sequence is TGTGCCAGCTCACCTGGACTAGCCCACAATGAGCAGTTCTTC. The chain links TRBV18 to TRBJ2-1, with 8 bases lining up with TRBD2. The CDR3 contains 14 residues. The trim removed 3 bases at V and 5 bases at J, leaving 3 bases unmatched. In germline, CDR1 is KGHSH, CDR2 LQKENI.

This chain connects TRBV11-2 to TRBJ2-1, with 10 bases that match TRBD1. CDR3 length: 15 residues. The germline V gene has CDR1 SGHAT and CDR2 FQNNGV. V dropped 1 base and J dropped 6; count of bases not matched to a gene: 3. CDR3 region: CASSLVGQGINEQFF. CDR3 sequence (DNA): TGTGCCAGCAGCTTAGTGGGACAGGGGATCAATGAGCAGTTCTTC.